The present T cell receptor (beta chain) was sequenced within a study of radiotherapy plus CTLA-4 blockade in lung cancer. Overall study: Disease control was achieved by 31% of patients, and objective responses by over 15%.

Enrolled patients, whose metastatic non-small-cell lung cancer was chemo-refractory, received focal radiation plus CTLA-4 blockade with ipilimumab. The data were produced by immunoSEQ multiplex PCR, yet TCRdb's version contains in-frame clones alone and is incomplete. The sample has about 73,000 clones, around 86% seen once. This clone was observed a few times. Its target is unknown. The study, taken as a whole, reports: How blood T cell clones changed early, along with interferon-beta, reportedly forecast response best. Radiotherapy with ipilimumab was followed by blood expansion of tumor-derived clones.

Trimming took off 1 base at V and 8 bases at J, with 8 bases between the two ends. The CDR3 is 12 amino acids. CDR1 is LNHDA, CDR2 SQIVND, per germline (reference sequence). The material sequenced was peripheral blood, taken from a patient treated with radiotherapy plus ipilimumab. This sequence joins TRBV19 and TRBJ1-2; D gene ambiguous. The source is a human donor with non-small cell lung cancer that progressed on radiotherapy plus ipilimumab. The CDR3 sequence is CASSIVSTGYTF. The CDR3 coding sequence is TGTGCCAGTAGTATAGTGTCAACCGGCTACACCTTC.